One sample yielded the 20 T cell receptor beta chains listed below, sequenced in a study of T cells expressing NK-cell markers. TCRdb re-called the 5' RACE reads and shows each CDR3 protein once, DNA omitted. The sample includes some 600,000 distinct CDR3 sequences. The sequencing input was blood T cells: a sorted CD56 or NKG2C T cell subset, CD4+ or CD8+ T cells, or bulk PBMC T cells (not recorded which). The receptor source for this set is a man aged 18-30 years in good health.

V and J are TRBV11-1 and TRBJ2-2; TCRdb names TRBD2, which stays unverified in the absence of DNA. The CDR3 length is 13 residues. Germline V gene lookup returns CDR1 SGHAT and CDR2 FQDESV (reference sequence). Here the CDR3 reads CASSYLASGELFF.

The CDR3 loop reads CASSFSLGRTDTQYF. The chain joins TRBV5-1 to TRBJ2-3; TCRdb picks TRBD2, but there is no DNA to check that call. The length of the CDR3 is 15 residues. Germline lookup yields CDR1 SGHRS and CDR2 YFSETQ.

This chain uses TRBV5-1 with TRBJ2-1; there is no DNA to check the TCRdb D call of TRBD2. CDR1 is SGHRS, CDR2 YFSETQ, per germline. The CDR3 has 15 residues. CDR3 loop: CASSLVAEGYNEQFF.

The J gene is TRBJ2-2, the V gene TRBV7-9; TCRdb's D call, TRBD1, is unchecked because there is no DNA. CDR3 length: 16 amino acids. Looked up from germline, CDR1 is SEHNR and CDR2 is FQNEAQ (reference sequence). CDR3 sequence reads: CASSPRTGKNTGELFF.

The chain uses TRBV10-2 and TRBJ2-1; as DNA is missing, the TRBD1 call by TCRdb cannot be tested. Germline loops: CDR1 WSHSY, CDR2 SAAADI. The CDR3 runs to 14 residues. The CDR3 spells CASSEGALYNEQFF.

The rearrangement joins TRBV4-1 to TRBJ2-1; TCRdb names TRBD2, which stays unverified in the absence of DNA. The CDR3 is made up of 20 amino acids. Germline CDR1 is MGHRA and CDR2 is YSYEKL. CDR3 amino acids: CASSQIANVEASGRHNEQFF.

V is TRBV12-3 or TRBV12-4 and J is TRBJ1-2; without DNA, the TCRdb call of TRBD1 cannot be checked. The CDR3 has 15 residues. CDR3 loop: CASSDPGQSNYGYTF.

This chain connects TRBV12-3 or TRBV12-4 to TRBJ1-1. The CDR3 totals 14 residues. This CDR3 reads CASSFSTGNTEAFF.

V gene TRBV10-3 combines with J gene TRBJ1-2. Germline V CDR1 and CDR2: ENHRY, SYGVKD. There are 15 residues in the CDR3. CDR3 sequence: CAISESTSGWTGYTF.

This chain links TRBV7-8 with TRBJ2-1. The CDR3 runs 14 residues. Germline V gene data show CDR1 as SGHVS and CDR2 as FQNEAQ. This CDR3 reads CASSSVVSYNEQFF.

V is TRBV5-6 and J is TRBJ2-1; the D gene TCRdb calls, TRBD2, cannot be checked with no DNA. Germline V gene lookup returns CDR1 SGHDT and CDR2 YYEEEE. The CDR3 length is 13 residues. The CDR3: CASSPVGEGEQFF.

The chain joins TRBV5-5 to TRBJ2-7; TCRdb's D gene call, TRBD2, goes unchecked for lack of DNA. Germline V gives CDR1 SGHKS, CDR2 YYEKEE (reference sequence). CDR3 length: 14 amino acids. The CDR3: CASSFGLTNYEQYF.

The gene calls are TRBV24-1 and TRBJ1-5. Germline V CDR1 and CDR2: KGHDR, SFDVKD. The CDR3 is 14 amino acids. This CDR3 is CATSVQTSNQPQHF.

The chain carries TRBV4-3 and TRBJ1-1; TCRdb's assignment of TRBD1 cannot be checked, as there is no DNA. This CDR3 region has 15 residues. CDR1 is LGHNA, CDR2 YSLEER, per germline. The CDR3 loop is CASSQVAQENTEAFF.

The chain's CDR3 is CASSLLAGGAPRDTQYF. The chain carries TRBV9 and TRBJ2-3; lacking DNA, the TRBD1 call made by TCRdb goes unchecked. The CDR3 has 17 amino acids. Germline CDR1 is SGDLS and CDR2 is YYNGEE.

V gene TRBV15 combines with J gene TRBJ2-1; TCRdb's D gene call, TRBD1, goes unchecked for lack of DNA. The CDR3 runs 21 residues. In germline, CDR1 is LNHNV, CDR2 YYDKDF (reference sequence). CDR3 residues: CATSRAGGYTSYTRSHNEQFF. Full variable domain (remainder filled in from reference TRBV15 and TRBJ2-1): DAMVIQNPRYQVTQFGKPVTLSCSQTLNHNVMYWYQQKSSQAPKLLFHYYDKDFNNEADTPDNFQSRRPNTSFCFLDIRSPGLGDTAMYLCATSRAGGYTSYTRSHNEQFFGPGTRLTVL.

The chain joins TRBV27 to TRBJ1-4; TCRdb proposes TRBD1, but this gene call is untestable without DNA. Germline V gene sequence: CDR1 MNHEY, CDR2 SMNVEV (reference sequence). CDR3 length: 14 amino acids. CDR3 sequence reads: CASSRTGSVEKLFF.

The V and J genes are TRBV20-1 and TRBJ2-1; TCRdb proposes TRBD1, but this gene call is untestable without DNA. Per germline, CDR1 DFQATT and CDR2 SNEGSKA (reference sequence). The CDR3 is made up of 14 amino acids. The CDR3 is CSALKAGVGGEQFF.

CDR3 sequence reads: CASSLVPLAPPREQFF. This chain connects TRBV7-8 to TRBJ2-1; the D gene TCRdb calls, TRBD2, cannot be checked with no DNA. The CDR3 totals 16 residues. CDR1 is SGHVS and CDR2 is FQNEAQ in the germline V gene.

V gene TRBV6-5 combines with J gene TRBJ2-1; TCRdb selects TRBD1, and the lack of DNA leaves this call unchecked. Germline V gene sequence: CDR1 MNHEY, CDR2 SVGAGI. The CDR3 has 15 residues. This chain's CDR3 is CASSYGGSYYNEQFF.